One sample yielded the 26 T cell receptor beta chains listed below, sequenced in a study of blood T cell repertoires in COVID-19. Measured with immunoSEQ multiplex PCR; TCRdb has only the in-frame clones, and not every one. Seen here are around 110,000 clones, 75% to 95% observed once, and the top ten hold around 1.2%. Sequenced material: peripheral blood. Source of these receptors: a woman between 25 and 40 years old with acute or convalescent COVID-19.

The chain couples TRBV19 to TRBJ2-5; no definite D call. Per the germline V gene, CDR1 is LNHDA and CDR2 is SQIVND (reference sequence). V lost 5 bases and J 4 bases, leaving 8 bases between the germline ends. There are 12 residues in the CDR3. As DNA, the CDR3 is TGTGCCAGTAGTCAGATCCGAGAGACCCAGTACTTC. Its protein product is CASSQIRETQYF.

The chain carries TRBV20-1 and TRBJ1-1, with 7 positions matching TRBD1. The germline gives CDR1 DFQATT, CDR2 SNEGSKA (reference sequence). This CDR3 spans 11 amino acids. Germline trimming cut 7 bases from V and 12 bases from J; bases unmatched to any gene: 11. CDR3 in amino acids: CSDLGDSQPFF. In DNA, the CDR3 is TGCAGTGACCTCGGGGACAGCCAACCTTTCTTT.

This clone was picked up one time. CDR3 DNA: TGCAGCCCCTGCAAACCGGGACACAAGAGACCCTACGAGCAGTACTTC. Its protein is CSPCKPGHKRPYEQYF. The V call is TRBV29-1, the J call TRBJ2-7, with D possibly being TRBD1 (6 bases). V was shortened by 8 bases and J by 2 bases, with 25 bases between the two germline ends. Per germline, CDR1 SQVTM and CDR2 ANQGSEA. This CDR3 spans 16 amino acids.

The V gene is TRBV7-2, the J gene TRBJ2-7; 7 nucleotides align to TRBD2. V shed 5 bases and J 6 bases; nucleotides not matched to a gene: 4. The CDR3 runs 12 residues. CDR1 and CDR2 (germline): SGHTA, FQGNSA. The CDR3 loop is CASSRGGGEQYF. The DNA for the CDR3 is TGTGCCAGCAGCCGTGGGGGGGGCGAGCAGTACTTC.

This clone was seen just once. The chain employs TRBV30 and TRBJ2-2; no reliable D call. V was trimmed by 0 bases and J by 2 bases, leaving 13 bases between them. CDR3 length: 16 amino acids. CDR1 is GTSNPN, CDR2 SVGIG, per germline (reference sequence). The CDR3 sequence: CAWSVMRQINTGELFF. The CDR3 nucleotides are TGTGCCTGGAGTGTCATGCGGCAGATTAACACCGGGGAGCTGTTTTTT.

The chain has TRBV4-3 and TRBJ2-3; 13 bases agree with TRBD2. CDR1 is LGHNA and CDR2 is YSLEER in the germline V gene. This CDR3 has 17 amino acids. V dropped 3 bases and J dropped 0; count of bases not matched to a gene: 3. The CDR3 here is CASSQRTSGGSTDTQYF. The CDR3 nucleotides are TGCGCCAGCAGCCAGAGGACTAGCGGGGGCAGCACAGATACGCAGTATTTT.

This clone showed up just a few times. The chain carries TRBV7-9 and TRBJ2-7; D possibly corresponds to TRBD2 (6 bases). The length of the CDR3 is 15 residues. Germline CDR1 and CDR2: SEHNR and FQNEAQ (reference sequence). Trimming removed 5 bases from V and 7 bases from J, with 21 bases in between. CDR3 region: CASSLYKEGRREQYF. CDR3 nucleotides: TGTGCCAGCAGCCTATACAAGGAGGGCCGGCGGGAGCAGTACTTC.

The chain carries TRBV5-1 and TRBJ2-3; 9 bases map to TRBD2. The CDR3 is 13 amino acids. V lost 4 bases to trimming and J lost 13 bases; unmatched junction nucleotides: 10. CDR1 is SGHRS, CDR2 YFSETQ, per germline. The CDR3 sequence: CASSIGSGGIKYF. The CDR3 nucleotides are TGCGCCAGCAGCATAGGAAGCGGGGGGATAAAGTATTTT.

The chain uses TRBV29-1 and TRBJ2-7; 9 bases agree with TRBD1. The CDR3 consists of 16 residues. Germline V gene sequence: CDR1 SQVTM, CDR2 ANQGSEA. The ends lost 1 base at V and 1 base at J; junction bases unmatched: 8. The CDR3 is CSVEVPTGGRSYEQYF. The CDR3 bases are TGCAGCGTTGAAGTCCCGACAGGGGGTAGGTCCTACGAGCAGTACTTC.

On this clone itself: Germline is not matched at one junction end, which may reflect a read error. The V call is TRBV24-1, the J call TRBJ1-1, with D unclear. Germline CDR1 KGHDR, CDR2 SFDVKD. This CDR3 has 11 residues. The CDR3 region is CATSDLTKAFF. The DNA of the CDR3 is TGTGCCACCAGTGATCTCACTAAAGCTTTCTTT.

V and J are TRBV21-1 and TRBJ1-5. TRBV21-1 counts as a pseudogene. The CDR3 extends over 11 amino acids. The CDR3: CASMEDQPQHF. Here the CDR3 DNA reads TGTGCCAGCATGGAGGATCAGCCCCAGCATTTT.

This chain links TRBV18 with TRBJ1-1; maybe TRBD1 (6 bases). V was trimmed by 6 bases and J by 1 base, leaving 15 bases between them. The CDR3 contains 15 residues. Germline CDR1 reads KGHSH; CDR2 reads LQKENI. The CDR3 region has the DNA TGTGCCAGCTCTGATACTCGGACAGAGAACACTGAAGCTTTCTTT. Amino acid sequence: CASSDTRTENTEAFF. The full variable domain, its missing parts supplied by reference TRBV18 and TRBJ1-1, is NAGVMQNPRHLVRRRGQEARLRCSPMKGHSHVYWYRQLPEEGLKFMVYLQKENIIDESGMPKERFSAEFPKEGPSILRIQQVVRGDSAAYFCASSDTRTENTEAFFGQGTRLTVV.

The chain combines TRBV6-5 with TRBJ1-1; 7 bases fit TRBD1. The junction had 9 bases not matched to a gene; V was cut back by 0 bases and J by 5 bases. The CDR3 runs 16 residues. The germline gives CDR1 MNHEY, CDR2 SVGAGI. The CDR3: CASSYSKTGIETEAFF. The CDR3 nucleotides are TGTGCCAGCAGTTACTCGAAGACAGGGATCGAGACTGAAGCTTTCTTT.

CDR3 loop: CASSQAGRNTGELFF. In DNA form, the CDR3 reads TGTGCCAGCAGCCAAGCGGGGAGGAACACCGGGGAGCTGTTTTTT. The chain uses TRBV3-1 (or the pseudogene TRBV3-2) and TRBJ2-2, with D perhaps TRBD2 (5 bases). Germline CDR1 reads LGHDT; CDR2 reads YNNKEL (reference sequence). This CDR3 has 15 amino acids. Trimming removed 1 base from V and 1 base from J, with 7 bases in between.

The chain joins TRBV18 to TRBJ1-5; D is perhaps TRBD1 (5 bases). Deletions cut 5 bases from V and 4 bases from J, with 15 bases between. The germline gives CDR1 KGHSH, CDR2 LQKENI. The CDR3 length is 15 residues. The chain's CDR3 is CASSRNGRGNQPQHF. The CDR3, as DNA: TGTGCCAGCTCAAGAAACGGACGGGGGAATCAGCCCCAGCATTTT.

This rearrangement joins TRBV19 to TRBJ1-4, with a tentative D call TRBD1 (5 bases). CDR3 length: 14 residues. The ends were cut back, 6 bases at V and 6 bases at J, with 14 bases in the middle. The germline V gene has CDR1 LNHDA and CDR2 SQIVND (reference sequence). The CDR3, as DNA: TGTGCCAGTAGGTCAGGGTGGAGGGATGAAAAACTGTTTTTT. This codes for CASRSGWRDEKLFF.

This chain joins TRBV9 and TRBJ1-1, with D uncertain. There are 15 residues in the CDR3. Germline V CDR1 and CDR2: SGDLS, YYNGEE. The V and J ends lost 3 bases and 4 bases respectively, with 16 bases between them. The CDR3 is CASSAGGGVGTEAFF. CDR3 DNA: TGTGCCAGCAGCGCAGGAGGTGGGGTTGGCACTGAAGCTTTCTTT.

J is TRBJ2-1 and V is TRBV3-1 (or the pseudogene TRBV3-2); TRBD2 aligns across 10 bases. CDR1 and CDR2 (germline): LGHDT, YNNKEL (reference sequence). V was pared by 1 base and J by 15 bases, with 12 bases of the junction left unmatched. This CDR3 region has 15 residues. For the CDR3, the DNA is TGTGCCAGCAGCCAAGTTGTGTTAGCGGGGGGCCCTATGTTCTTC. It is translated as CASSQVVLAGGPMFF.

V gene TRBV7-2 combines with J gene TRBJ2-2, with TRBD2 matching over 9 bases. The CDR3 covers 15 residues. J gave up 3 bases and V 5 bases, and 4 bases lay outside the gene matches. Germline assignment: CDR1 SGHTA and CDR2 FQGNSA. CDR3 protein: CASSPGLAYTGELFF. DNA of the CDR3: TGTGCCAGCAGCCCGGGACTAGCTTACACCGGGGAGCTGTTTTTT.

The chain combines TRBV28 with TRBJ2-7; 9 nucleotides line up with TRBD1. Germline V gene data show CDR1 as MDHEN and CDR2 as SYDVKM. This CDR3 contains 12 residues. The V segment lost 9 bases and the J segment 5 bases; nucleotides outside the gene matches: 5. CDR3 nucleotide sequence: TGTGCCAGTCGGGACAGGGAGAACGAGCAGTACTTC. This encodes CASRDRENEQYF.

V gene TRBV28 combines with J gene TRBJ1-1; the D gene is possibly TRBD1 (5 bases). Trimming removed 6 bases from V and 4 bases from J, with 18 bases in between. This CDR3 spans 15 amino acids. The germline CDR1 and CDR2 sequences are MDHEN and SYDVKM. The CDR3 loop reads CASSAGGGVGTEAFF. In DNA form, the CDR3 reads TGTGCCAGCAGCGCTGGGGGGGGAGTGGGCACTGAAGCTTTCTTT.

V usage is TRBV10-2 and J usage is TRBJ2-3; 10 bases agree with TRBD2. The CDR3 consists of 18 residues. Germline-derived CDR1 and CDR2 are WSHSY and SAAADI. Germline trimming cut 2 bases from V and 2 bases from J; bases unmatched to any gene: 10. CDR3 amino acids: CASSENYSGGKFTDTQYF. The CDR3 DNA is TGCGCCAGCAGTGAGAACTATAGCGGGGGGAAATTCACAGATACGCAGTATTTT.

This clone appeared once. The rearrangement joins TRBV30 to TRBJ1-1; D perhaps matches TRBD1 (5 bases). The CDR3 is 14 amino acids. The V and J ends lost 6 bases and 1 base respectively, with 15 bases between them. CDR1 GTSNPN and CDR2 SVGIG come from the germline V gene (reference sequence). CDR3 loop: CACSGLGGNTEAFF. DNA for the CDR3: TGTGCCTGCTCCGGGCTGGGGGGGAACACTGAAGCTTTCTTT.

This chain connects TRBV6-1 to TRBJ1-5, with 9 bases identical to TRBD1. Germline CDR1 and CDR2: MNHNS and SASEGT. Trimming took 4 bases from V and 2 from J; bases not matched to a gene: 6. The CDR3 runs 16 residues. CDR3 sequence (DNA): TGTGCCAGCAGTGCGGGACAGGGAGGCGGCAATCAGCCCCAGCATTTT. Translation: CASSAGQGGGNQPQHF.

The chain joins TRBV29-1 to TRBJ2-7; 10 bases align to TRBD1. CDR1 is SQVTM, CDR2 ANQGSEA, per germline. The CDR3 totals 13 residues. V dropped 6 bases and J dropped 7; count of bases not matched to a gene: 9. CDR3 sequence: CSVGRGQGWEQYF. CDR3 nucleotide sequence: TGCAGCGTGGGAAGGGGACAGGGGTGGGAGCAGTACTTC.

V gene TRBV5-6 combines with J gene TRBJ2-2; weak D call: TRBD1 (5 bases). The ends were cut back, 2 bases at V and 6 bases at J, with 11 bases in the middle. Germline-derived CDR1 and CDR2 are SGHDT and YYEEEE. The CDR3 is 14 residues long. For the CDR3, the DNA is TGTGCCAGCAGCTTTGGTTCAGGGTCCGGGGAGCTGTTTTTT. Translation gives CASSFGSGSGELFF.